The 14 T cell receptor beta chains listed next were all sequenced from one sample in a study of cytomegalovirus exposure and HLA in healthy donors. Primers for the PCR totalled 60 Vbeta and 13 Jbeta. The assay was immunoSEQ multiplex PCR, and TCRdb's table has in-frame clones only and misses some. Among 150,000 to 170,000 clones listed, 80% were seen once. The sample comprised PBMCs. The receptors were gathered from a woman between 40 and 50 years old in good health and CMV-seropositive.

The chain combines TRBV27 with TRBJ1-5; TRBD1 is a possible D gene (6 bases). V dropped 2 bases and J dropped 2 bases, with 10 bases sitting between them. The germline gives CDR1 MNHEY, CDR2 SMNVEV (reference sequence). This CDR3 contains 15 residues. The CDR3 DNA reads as TGTGCCAGCAGTTTAGTGCCAGGGGGCAATCAGCCCCAGCATTTT. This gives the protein CASSLVPGGNQPQHF.

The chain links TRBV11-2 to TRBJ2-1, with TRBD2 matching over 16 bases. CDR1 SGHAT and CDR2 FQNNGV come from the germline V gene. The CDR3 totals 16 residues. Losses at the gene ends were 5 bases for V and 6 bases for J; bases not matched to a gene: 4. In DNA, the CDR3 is TGTGCCAGCAGCCGGGGACTAGCGGGAGGGAGCAATGAGCAGTTCTTC. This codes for CASSRGLAGGSNEQFF.

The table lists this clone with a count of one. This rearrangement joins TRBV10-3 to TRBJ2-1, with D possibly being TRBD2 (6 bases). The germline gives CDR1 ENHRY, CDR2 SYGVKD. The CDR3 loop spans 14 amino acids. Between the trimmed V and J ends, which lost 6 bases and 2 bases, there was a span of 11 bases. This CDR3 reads CAIRAGWAYNEQFF. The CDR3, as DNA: TGTGCCATCAGGGCGGGATGGGCCTACAATGAGCAGTTCTTC.

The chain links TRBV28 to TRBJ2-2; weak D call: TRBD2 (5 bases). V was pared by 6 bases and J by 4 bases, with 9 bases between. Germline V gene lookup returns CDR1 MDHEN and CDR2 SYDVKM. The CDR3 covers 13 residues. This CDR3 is CASRSLATGELFF. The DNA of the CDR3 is TGTGCCAGCAGGTCCCTAGCCACCGGGGAGCTGTTTTTT.

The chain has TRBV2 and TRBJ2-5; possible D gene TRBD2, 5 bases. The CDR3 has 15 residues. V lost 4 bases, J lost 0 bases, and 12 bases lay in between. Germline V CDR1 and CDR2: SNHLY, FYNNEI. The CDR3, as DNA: TGTGCCAGCAGTGGTGGACTGACGGACCAAGAGACCCAGTACTTC. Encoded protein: CASSGGLTDQETQYF.

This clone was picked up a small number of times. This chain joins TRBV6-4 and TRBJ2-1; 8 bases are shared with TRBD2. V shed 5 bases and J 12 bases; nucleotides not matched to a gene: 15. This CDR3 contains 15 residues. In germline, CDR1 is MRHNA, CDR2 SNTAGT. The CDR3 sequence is CASSPARGGNDPQFF. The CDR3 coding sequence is TGTGCCAGCAGTCCGGCCCGCGGGGGGAACGACCCGCAGTTCTTC.

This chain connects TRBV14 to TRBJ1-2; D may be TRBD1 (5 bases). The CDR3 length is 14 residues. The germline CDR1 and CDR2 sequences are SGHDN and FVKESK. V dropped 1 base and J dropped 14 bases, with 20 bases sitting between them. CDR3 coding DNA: TGTGCCAGCAGCCAAGTACATCAGGGAACAGCCCTAACCTTC. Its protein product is CASSQVHQGTALTF.

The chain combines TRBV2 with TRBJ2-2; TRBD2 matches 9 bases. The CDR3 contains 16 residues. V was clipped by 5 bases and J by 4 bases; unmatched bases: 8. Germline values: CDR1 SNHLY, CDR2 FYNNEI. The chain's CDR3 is CASSSIAGDGTGELFF. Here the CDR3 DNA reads TGTGCCAGCAGTTCTATAGCGGGAGATGGCACCGGGGAGCTGTTTTTT. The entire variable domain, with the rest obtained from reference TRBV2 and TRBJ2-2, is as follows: EPEVTQTPSHQVTQMGQEVILRCVPISNHLYFYWYRQILGQKVEFLVSFYNNEISEKSEIFDDQFSVERPDGSNFTLKIRSTKLEDSAMYFCASSSIAGDGTGELFFGEGSRLTVL.

In DNA, the CDR3 is TGTGCCTGGAGTCGGAGGCAGGCGATCACTGAAGCTTTCTTT. Translated: CAWSRRQAITEAFF. The V and J genes are TRBV30 and TRBJ1-1; D call uncertain. V was shortened by 2 bases and J by 4 bases, with 14 bases between the two germline ends. Germline V CDR1 and CDR2: GTSNPN, SVGIG (reference sequence). The CDR3 covers 14 residues.

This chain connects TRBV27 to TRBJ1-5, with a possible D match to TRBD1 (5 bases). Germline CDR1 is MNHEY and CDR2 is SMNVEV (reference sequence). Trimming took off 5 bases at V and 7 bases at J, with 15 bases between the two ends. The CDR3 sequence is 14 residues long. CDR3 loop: CASSAGGAEQPQHF. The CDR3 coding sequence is TGTGCCAGCAGTGCGGGAGGGGCGGAACAGCCCCAGCATTTT.

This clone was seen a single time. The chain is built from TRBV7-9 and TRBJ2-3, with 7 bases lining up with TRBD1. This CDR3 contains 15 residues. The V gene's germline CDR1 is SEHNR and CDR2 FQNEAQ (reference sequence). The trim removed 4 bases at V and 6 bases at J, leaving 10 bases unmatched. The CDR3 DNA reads TGTGCCAGCAGCTCGGGACAGTCCCGAGGGGATACGCAGTATTTT. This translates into CASSSGQSRGDTQYF. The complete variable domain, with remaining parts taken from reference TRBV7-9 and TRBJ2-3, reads DTGVSQNPRHKITKRGQNVTFRCDPISEHNRLYWYRQTLGQGPEFLTYFQNEAQLEKSRLLSDRFSAERPKGSFSTLEIQRTEQGDSAMYLCASSSGQSRGDTQYFGPGTRLTVL.

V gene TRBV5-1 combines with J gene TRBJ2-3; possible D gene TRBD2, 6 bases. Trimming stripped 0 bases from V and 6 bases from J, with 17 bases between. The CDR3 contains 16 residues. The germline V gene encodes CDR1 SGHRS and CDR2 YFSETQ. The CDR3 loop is CASSLVWAGSTDTQYF. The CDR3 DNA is TGCGCCAGCAGCTTGGTTTGGGCGGGAAGTACGGATACGCAGTATTTT.

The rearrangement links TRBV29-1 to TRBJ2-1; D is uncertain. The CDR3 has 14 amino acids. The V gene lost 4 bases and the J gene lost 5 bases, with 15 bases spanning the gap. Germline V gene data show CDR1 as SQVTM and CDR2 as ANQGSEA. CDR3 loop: CSVGVRKWDNEQFF. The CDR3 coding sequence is TGCAGCGTTGGTGTGCGGAAGTGGGACAATGAGCAGTTCTTC.

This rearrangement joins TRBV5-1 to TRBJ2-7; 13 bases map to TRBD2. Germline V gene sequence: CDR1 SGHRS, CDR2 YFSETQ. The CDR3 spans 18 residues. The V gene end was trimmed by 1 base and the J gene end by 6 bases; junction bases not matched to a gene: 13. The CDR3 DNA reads TGCGCCAGCAGCTTGAACGATCGGACTAGCGGGAGTAAAGGCGAGCAGTACTTC. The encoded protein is CASSLNDRTSGSKGEQYF.